Following are 20 T cell receptor beta chains from one sample sequenced in a study of shared clonotypes between healthy human individuals. Method: immunoSEQ multiplex PCR; TCRdb's copy keeps in-frame clones and lacks some. The sample lists some 1,100,000 clones; approximately 80% were seen once. The sequenced sample was memory CD4+ T cells from PBMCs. As for subset: CD45RA-negative fraction. These receptors came from a man younger than 30 in good health. Some clones in this sample may be carry-over from other donors' samples.

The V call is TRBV4-3, the J call TRBJ1-2; D call uncertain. Germline V gene sequence: CDR1 LGHNA, CDR2 YSLEER. The CDR3 runs 15 residues. Trimming stripped 4 bases from V and 1 base from J, with 13 bases between. The CDR3 nucleotides are TGCGCCAGCAGCCGAGACTCCCTCGGTAACTATGGCTACACCTTC. Protein sequence: CASSRDSLGNYGYTF.

This clone was picked up one time. The chain couples TRBV18 to TRBJ2-7; unclear D gene. The CDR3 has 16 amino acids. Germline V gene lookup returns CDR1 KGHSH and CDR2 LQKENI. The V end was cut by 3 bases, the J end by 3 bases, with 18 bases between. The CDR3 nucleotides are TGTGCCAGCTCACCTCCCGACGGAAAAGGGAACTACGAGCAGTACTTC. Translation gives CASSPPDGKGNYEQYF.

V and J are TRBV5-4 and TRBJ2-2; possibly TRBD1 or TRBD2 for D (5 bases each). CDR1 is SGHNT, CDR2 YYREEE, per germline (reference sequence). The CDR3 spans 15 residues. V gave up 4 bases and J gave up 6 bases, with 16 bases separating them. The CDR3 nucleotides are TGTGCCAGCAGCGCGCCCGGGACGCGGGCCGGGGAGCTGTTTTTT. Its protein is CASSAPGTRAGELFF.

This rearrangement joins TRBV10-3 to TRBJ2-1; perhaps TRBD2 as D (6 bases). CDR1 is ENHRY, CDR2 SYGVKD, per germline. Trimming pared 4 bases from V and 4 bases from J, leaving 17 bases between. This CDR3 is built from 16 residues. This CDR3 is CAISAAGTGDYNEQFF. CDR3 coding DNA: TGTGCCATCAGTGCGGCCGGGACGGGGGATTACAATGAGCAGTTCTTC.

This clone was seen once. V and J are TRBV18 and TRBJ2-1, with 8 bases lining up with TRBD1. The CDR3 contains 14 residues. V was pared by 4 bases and J by 7 bases, with 6 bases of the junction left unmatched. Germline CDR1 reads KGHSH; CDR2 reads LQKENI. CDR3 sequence (DNA): TGTGCCAGCTCACTAAACGACAGGGGTAATGAGCAGTTCTTC. Residues: CASSLNDRGNEQFF.

The V gene is TRBV9, the J gene TRBJ2-1; D might be TRBD2 (6 bases). CDR1 and CDR2 (germline): SGDLS, YYNGEE. The CDR3 length is 17 residues. V was trimmed by 0 bases and J by 6 bases, leaving 19 bases between them. The CDR3 region is CASSVGRGTRGLNEQFF. The CDR3 nucleotides are TGTGCCAGCAGCGTAGGGAGGGGCACGAGGGGCCTCAATGAGCAGTTCTTC.

As to this clone: At the DNA level, this CDR3 is encoded by other sequences in the same sample as well. This chain's CDR3 is CASSFGRGNQPQHF. DNA for the CDR3: TGTGCCAGCAGCTTCGGACGGGGCAATCAGCCCCAGCATTTT. The rearrangement uses TRBV28 and TRBJ1-5; unclear D gene. The CDR3 spans 14 residues. Germline lookup yields CDR1 MDHEN and CDR2 SYDVKM. V was cut by 6 bases and J by 2 bases, with 11 bases left in between.

The table lists this clone with many counts. V is TRBV25-1 and J is TRBJ2-5; 7 bases agree with TRBD2. The V segment lost 5 bases and the J segment 5 bases; nucleotides outside the gene matches: 14. This CDR3 has 16 residues. Germline CDR1 reads MGHDK; CDR2 reads SYGVNS. CDR3: CASSLQWGGVKETQYF. The CDR3 DNA reads as TGTGCCAGCAGTTTGCAATGGGGAGGGGTCAAGGAGACCCAGTACTTC.

Only a few counts were recorded for this clone. V is TRBV7-9 and J is TRBJ2-3; D perhaps matches TRBD2 (5 bases). The ends were cut back, 6 bases at V and 2 bases at J, with 15 bases in the middle. The CDR3 is 15 residues long. Germline-derived CDR1 and CDR2 are SEHNR and FQNEAQ (reference sequence). The CDR3 loop reads CASSRAEPPTDTQYF. The CDR3 region has the DNA TGTGCCAGCAGTCGAGCGGAACCCCCCACAGATACGCAGTATTTT.

The chain links TRBV28 to TRBJ2-1, with 11 bases that match TRBD2. Germline V gene sequence: CDR1 MDHEN, CDR2 SYDVKM. The CDR3 is 15 amino acids. V shed 3 bases, J shed 5 bases, and the junction held 3 bases outside the gene matches. This CDR3 is CASSLGTSGHNEQFF. Written as DNA, the CDR3 is TGTGCCAGCAGTTTGGGGACTAGCGGCCACAATGAGCAGTTCTTC.

The chain links TRBV4-3 to TRBJ2-3, with D perhaps TRBD2 (5 bases). From germline, CDR1 is LGHNA and CDR2 YSLEER. The CDR3 is made up of 16 amino acids. Deletions cut 2 bases from V and 2 bases from J, with 14 bases between. The CDR3 nucleotides are TGCGCCAGCAGCCAACACTCCCGGAGGCTCACAGATACGCAGTATTTT. This gives the protein CASSQHSRRLTDTQYF.

The chain has TRBV5-6 and TRBJ2-7, with 9 bases identical to TRBD2. Looked up from germline, CDR1 is SGHDT and CDR2 is YYEEEE. The ends lost 5 bases at V and 3 bases at J; junction bases unmatched: 6. The CDR3 is made up of 14 amino acids. The CDR3 nucleotides read TGTGCCAGCAGTAATGTAGCGGGGGACTACGAGCAGTACTTC. It yields the protein CASSNVAGDYEQYF.

The chain carries TRBV5-6 and TRBJ1-2; D is possibly TRBD1 (5 bases). CDR3 length: 14 amino acids. CDR1 and CDR2 (germline): SGHDT, YYEEEE. V lost 4 bases, J lost 7 bases, and 17 bases lay in between. The DNA of the CDR3 is TGTGCCAGCAGCCCAGGGACCGCGTTTTCTGGCTACACCTTC. It encodes CASSPGTAFSGYTF.

The chain uses TRBV7-2 and TRBJ1-5, with D unresolved. The V end lost 3 bases, the J end lost 0 bases, and 3 bases lay between the germline ends. Germline V gene lookup returns CDR1 SGHTA and CDR2 FQGNSA. The CDR3 covers 13 residues. The CDR3 region has the DNA TGTGCCAGCAGCTTCGGTAGCAATCAGCCCCAGCATTTT. This sequence encodes CASSFGSNQPQHF.

The chain combines TRBV7-8 with TRBJ2-6, with 10 nucleotides matching TRBD1. Germline-derived CDR1 and CDR2 are SGHVS and FQNEAQ. This CDR3 is 19 amino acids long. V gave up 4 bases and J gave up 0 bases; unmatched junction bases: 9. The chain's CDR3 is CASSSALGQGTSGANVLTF. The CDR3 DNA reads TGTGCCAGCAGCTCAGCCTTGGGACAGGGGACCTCTGGGGCCAACGTCCTGACTTTC. Full variable domain (rest looked up from reference TRBV7-8 and TRBJ2-6): GAGVSQSPRYKVAKRGQDVALRCDPISGHVSLFWYQQALGQGPEFLTYFQNEAQLDKSGLPSDRFFAERPEGSVSTLKIQRTQQEDSAVYLCASSSALGQGTSGANVLTFGAGSRLTVL.

This clone has more than one count but fewer than ten. The chain carries TRBV7-2 and TRBJ2-7; possibly TRBD1 or TRBD2 for D (5 bases each). Looked up from germline, CDR1 is SGHTA and CDR2 is FQGNSA. CDR3 size: 13 residues. Between the trimmed V and J ends, which lost 5 bases and 3 bases, there was a span of 11 bases. Here the CDR3 reads CASSPGPNYEQYF. The CDR3 DNA sequence: TGTGCCAGCAGCCCGGGACCCAACTACGAGCAGTACTTC.

This chain connects TRBV5-5 to TRBJ2-7; possibly TRBD2 for D (6 bases). This CDR3 has 14 amino acids. Trimming took off 4 bases at V and 3 bases at J, with 14 bases between the two ends. From germline, CDR1 is SGHKS and CDR2 YYEKEE (reference sequence). This chain's CDR3 is CASSPVGGGYEQYF. The CDR3 bases are TGTGCCAGCAGCCCGGTGGGGGGAGGCTACGAGCAGTACTTC. Full variable domain (outside the CDR3, taken from reference TRBV5-5 and TRBJ2-7): DAGVTQSPTHLIKTRGQQVTLRCSPISGHKSVSWYQQVLGQGPQFIFQYYEKEERGRGNFPDRFSARQFPNYSSELNVNALLLGDSALYLCASSPVGGGYEQYFGPGTRLTVT.

This rearrangement joins TRBV7-9 to TRBJ1-1, with TRBD1 matching over 10 bases. The CDR3 length is 12 residues. V was clipped by 5 bases and J by 10 bases; unmatched bases: 4. The V gene's germline CDR1 is SEHNR and CDR2 FQNEAQ (reference sequence). CDR3: CASSMGTGAAFF. The CDR3 region has the DNA TGTGCCAGCAGCATGGGGACAGGGGCAGCTTTCTTT.

J is TRBJ2-7 and V is TRBV5-4; D may be TRBD1 (5 bases). CDR1 SGHNT and CDR2 YYREEE come from the germline V gene (reference sequence). This CDR3 is 14 amino acids long. With 2 bases removed from V and 1 base from J, the gap between germline ends came to 10 bases. CDR3 DNA sequence: TGTGCCAGCAGCTTCCAGGGAAGTTCCTACGAGCAGTACTTC. It specifies CASSFQGSSYEQYF.

The chain couples TRBV6-6 to TRBJ2-6; perhaps TRBD1 as D (5 bases). Germline V gene sequence: CDR1 MNHNY, CDR2 SVGAGI (reference sequence). The CDR3 sequence is 14 residues long. V lost 4 bases and J lost 1, with 5 bases in between. The CDR3 here is CASSSGSGANVLTF. The DNA for the CDR3 is TGTGCCAGCAGTTCAGGGTCTGGGGCCAACGTCCTGACTTTC.